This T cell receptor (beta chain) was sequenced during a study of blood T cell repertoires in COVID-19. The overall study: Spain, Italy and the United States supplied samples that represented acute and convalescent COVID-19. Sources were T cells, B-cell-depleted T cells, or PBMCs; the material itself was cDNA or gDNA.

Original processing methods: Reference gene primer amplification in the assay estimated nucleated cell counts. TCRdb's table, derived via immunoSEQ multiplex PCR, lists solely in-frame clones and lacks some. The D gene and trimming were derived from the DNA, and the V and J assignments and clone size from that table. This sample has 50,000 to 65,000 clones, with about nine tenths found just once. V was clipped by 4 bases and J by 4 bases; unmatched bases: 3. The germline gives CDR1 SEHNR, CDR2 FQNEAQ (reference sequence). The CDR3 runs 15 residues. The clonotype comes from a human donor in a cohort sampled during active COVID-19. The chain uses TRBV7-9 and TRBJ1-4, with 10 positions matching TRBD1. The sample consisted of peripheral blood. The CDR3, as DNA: TGTGCCAGCAGCTGGGGGGACAGGGGTAATGAAAAACTGTTTTTT. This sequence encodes CASSWGDRGNEKLFF.